The clone carrying this TCR beta chain showed up just a few times. Its antigen remains unidentified. This entry comes from a study of beta chain features in type 1 diabetes. This CDR3 region has 12 residues. V was cut by 4 bases and J by 2 bases, with 8 bases left in between. Germline V gives CDR1 SQVTM, CDR2 ANQGSEA. The collection from each donor was one heparinised blood draw averaging around 120 mL. The authors sorted CD4+ naive, central memory, regulatory and stem cell-like memory cells via CD45RO/CCR7/CD25/CD127/CD95/CD27. Study-wide findings and caveats: No resolution was reached here on whether HLA type influences TCRB rearrangement. Among patients with Type 1 diabetes, TCRB CDR3s were moderately but significantly shorter in every one of the four CD4+ subsets.

The investigators reverse transcribed all of the isolated RNA, so they sequenced expressed TCRB transcripts. Profiled with immunoSEQ multiplex PCR; TCRdb holds only in-frame clones, not every one. The sample has 100,000 to 150,000 clones; 17% are singletons. The source is a man between 18 and 35 years old with type 1 diabetes. V is TRBV29-1 and J is TRBJ1-2; D might be TRBD1 (5 bases). The sequencing input was central memory CD4+ T cells from blood. The CDR3 region is CSVGGANYGYTF. CDR3 DNA sequence: TGCAGCGTTGGAGGGGCCAACTATGGCTACACCTTC.